The source of this T cell receptor (beta chain) is a study of T cells in localized non-small cell lung cancer. General study findings and limits: In adjacent lung, a median about 52 of the top 100 tumor clones were found.

A word on this clone: The antigen remains undetermined.

Only in-frame clones appear in the TCRdb table, and some are missing; sequencing was by immunoSEQ multiplex PCR. The sample lists some 50,000 clones, around nine tenths occurring once. V was pared by 5 bases and J by 2 bases, with 7 bases between. The CDR3 has 12 residues. The germline gives CDR1 LNHDA, CDR2 SQIVND (reference sequence). This rearrangement joins TRBV19 to TRBJ2-7; D not resolved. This sequence originates from a female donor with stage II lung adenocarcinoma. The specimen was PBMCs, collected before any cancer treatment. Here the CDR3 reads CASSSGAYEQYF. In nucleotides, the CDR3 is TGTGCCAGTAGTTCAGGAGCCTACGAGCAGTACTTC.